The TCR beta chain under discussion was sequenced for a study of cytomegalovirus exposure and HLA in healthy donors. Researchers ran the PCR with 60 Vbeta and 13 Jbeta primers. TCRdb keeps only in-frame clones here, not all; method: immunoSEQ multiplex PCR. This sample carries roughly 150,000 clones, around 75% of them seen once, and the ten largest clones take around 1.6%. The CDR3 runs 18 residues. V lost 3 bases and J 1 base, leaving 21 bases between the germline ends. Looked up from germline, CDR1 is SGHDN and CDR2 is FVKESK. The V gene is TRBV14, the J gene TRBJ1-1; the D is unclear. Material for sequencing was PBMCs. This receptor was taken from a woman aged 18-30 years in good health and CMV-seronegative. CDR3 loop: CASSHSFGNPARNTEAFF. CDR3 nucleotide sequence: TGTGCCAGCAGCCATAGTTTCGGGAATCCGGCGAGGAACACTGAAGCTTTCTTT.